Below, 8 T cell receptor beta chains from the same sample are listed, as sequenced in a study of glioma-infiltrating T cells. Using RNA template, CDR3s of TCR alpha and beta were amplified with iRepertoire arm-PCR. Each CDR3 protein is one row after TCRdb ran MiXCR on the multiplex PCR reads. Seen here are roughly 200,000 distinct CDR3 sequences, around 32% observed once, and the top ten hold around 21%. Sequences were obtained from glioma tissue, nonneoplastic brain tissue, or PBMCs (not recorded which). Receptors originate from a human donor with low-grade glioma or glioblastoma, undergoing nonglioma brain surgery, or in good health (not recorded which).

Note on this clonotype: This could be a read error, since a much larger clone is one nucleotide away. The chain employs TRBV28 and TRBJ1-4; the match to TRBD1 covers 8 bases. The germline gives CDR1 MDHEN, CDR2 SYDVKM. This CDR3 has 15 amino acids. Trimming cost V 7 bases and J 5 bases; bases outside gene matches: 9. CDR3 bases: TGTGCCAGCATGCTTAACAGGGGGACAAATGAAAAACTGTTTTTT. Its protein is CASMLNRGTNEKLFF.

As for this clonotype: A much larger clone lies a single base off, so this may be a read error. The chain joins TRBV10-2 to TRBJ1-5, with 7 bases identical to TRBD1. This CDR3 has 14 amino acids. CDR1 and CDR2 (germline): WSHSY, SAAADI. CDR3 sequence: CASSGGFSNKPQHF. The CDR3 DNA reads TGTGCCAGCTCAGGGGGATTTAGCAATAAGCCCCAGCATTTT.

This clonotype was observed many times. The rearrangement uses TRBV12-3 or TRBV12-4 and TRBJ2-1; 14 bases map to TRBD2. After removal of 6 bases from V and 2 bases from J, the junction contained 9 bases not matched to a gene. There are 18 residues in the CDR3. CDR3: CASRLGLAGVNAYNEQFF. The CDR3 coding sequence is TGTGCCAGCAGATTGGGACTAGCGGGAGTTAATGCCTACAATGAGCAGTTCTTC.

This clonotype was counted many times. This chain uses TRBV5-4 with TRBJ2-1, with no clear D. Trimming shortened V by 4 bases and J by 0 bases, and 8 bases separated the two germline ends. Germline loops: CDR1 SGHNT, CDR2 YYREEE (reference sequence). The CDR3 consists of 14 residues. The chain's CDR3 is CASSIDGSYNEQFF. The CDR3 DNA reads as TGTGCCAGCAGCATAGACGGCTCCTACAATGAGCAGTTCTTC.

This clonotype was counted at least ten times. The genes are TRBV6-6 and TRBJ2-2; possible D gene TRBD1, 5 bases. Trimming shortened V by 1 base and J by 4 bases, and 13 bases separated the two germline ends. Per the germline V gene, CDR1 is MNHNY and CDR2 is SVGAGI (reference sequence). The CDR3 sequence is 16 residues long. The CDR3 protein is CASSYFQGARTGELFF. CDR3 DNA: TGTGCCAGCAGTTACTTCCAAGGGGCCCGCACCGGGGAGCTGTTTTTT.

CDR3 in amino acids: CSSLVSGNQETQYF. The CDR3 DNA is TGCAGCTCTCTAGTTAGCGGGAACCAAGAGACCCAGTACTTC. The chain links TRBV29-1 to TRBJ2-5; TRBD2 aligns across 8 bases. Germline-derived CDR1 and CDR2 are SQVTM and ANQGSEA. The length of the CDR3 is 14 residues. The V gene end was trimmed by 8 bases and the J gene end by 0 bases; junction bases not matched to a gene: 8.

This clonotype was counted at least ten times. This chain links TRBV19 with TRBJ1-5; D is uncertain. The CDR3 covers 14 residues. Germline values: CDR1 LNHDA, CDR2 SQIVND (reference sequence). Trimming shortened V by 0 bases and J by 4 bases, and 7 bases separated the two germline ends. This CDR3 reads CASSIERGNQPQHF. The DNA for the CDR3 is TGTGCCAGTAGTATAGAGAGAGGGAATCAGCCCCAGCATTTT.

The rearrangement uses TRBV20-1 and TRBJ1-5; D unresolved. Germline V gene sequence: CDR1 DFQATT, CDR2 SNEGSKA (reference sequence). The CDR3 loop spans 14 amino acids. Trimming removed 8 bases from V and 2 bases from J, with 16 bases in between. As DNA, the CDR3 is TGCAGTACTGGACGGGAATTCGGCAATCAGCCCCAGCATTTT. This sequence encodes CSTGREFGNQPQHF.